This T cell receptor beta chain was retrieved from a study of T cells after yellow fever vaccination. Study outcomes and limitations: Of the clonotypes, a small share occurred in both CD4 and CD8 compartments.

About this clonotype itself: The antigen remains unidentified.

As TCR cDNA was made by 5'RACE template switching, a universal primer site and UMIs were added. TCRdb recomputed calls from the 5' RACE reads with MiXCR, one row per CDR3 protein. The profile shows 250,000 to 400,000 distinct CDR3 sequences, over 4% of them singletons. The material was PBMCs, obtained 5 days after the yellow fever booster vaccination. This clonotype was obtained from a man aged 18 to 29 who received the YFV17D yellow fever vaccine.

CDR3 coding DNA: TGTGCCAGCAGCCGGGACGGACTCCAAGAGACCCAGTACTTC. Amino acids: CASSRDGLQETQYF. The chain recombines TRBV11-1 with TRBJ2-5; D assignment may be TRBD1 or TRBD2 (5 bases each). The ends were cut back, 5 bases at V and 1 base at J, with 11 bases in the middle. Germline V gives CDR1 SGHAT, CDR2 FQDESV (reference sequence). This CDR3 is 14 amino acids long. Variable domain in full (rest from reference TRBV11-1 and TRBJ2-5): EAEVAQSPRYKITEKSQAVAFWCDPISGHATLYWYRQILGQGPELLVQFQDESVVDDSQLPKDRFSAERLKGVDSTLKIQPAELGDSAMYLCASSRDGLQETQYFGPGTRLLVL.